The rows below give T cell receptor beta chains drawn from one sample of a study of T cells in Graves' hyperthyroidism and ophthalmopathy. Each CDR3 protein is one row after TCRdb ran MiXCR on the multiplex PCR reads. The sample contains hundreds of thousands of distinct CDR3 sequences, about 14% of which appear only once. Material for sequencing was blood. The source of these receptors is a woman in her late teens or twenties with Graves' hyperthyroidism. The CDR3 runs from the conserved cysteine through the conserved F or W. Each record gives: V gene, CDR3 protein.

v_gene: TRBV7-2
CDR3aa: CASSHVGTEAFF

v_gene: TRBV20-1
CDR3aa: CSASSGTGATQYF

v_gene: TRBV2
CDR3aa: CASRGGNPNYGYTF

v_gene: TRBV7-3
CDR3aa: CASSQDGAGYNEQFF

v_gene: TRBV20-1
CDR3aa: CSASPQIGRLNNEQFF

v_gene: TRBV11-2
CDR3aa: CASSFPSGENGNEQFF

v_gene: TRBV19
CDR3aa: CASSVGRAYEQYF

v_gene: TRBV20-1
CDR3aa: CSARDLAGQETQYF

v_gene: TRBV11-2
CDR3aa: CASSLFGPVQRNNEQFF

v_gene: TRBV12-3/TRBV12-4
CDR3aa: CASSLEGTVNQPQHF

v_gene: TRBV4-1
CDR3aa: CASSPWDQTAKTNYGYTF

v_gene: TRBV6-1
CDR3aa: CASSLAGVAETQYF

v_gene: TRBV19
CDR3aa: CASSRDYNSYEQYF

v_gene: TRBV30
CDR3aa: CAWSAGTATGELFF

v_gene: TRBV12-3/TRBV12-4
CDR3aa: CASSRGGETEAFF

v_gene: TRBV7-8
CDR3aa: CASSLTLGGTGELFF

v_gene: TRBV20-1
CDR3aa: CSARDTTLPRNEQFF

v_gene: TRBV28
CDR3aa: CASSSPGQGSEKLFF

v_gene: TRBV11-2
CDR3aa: CASWSRRLTDPKQYF

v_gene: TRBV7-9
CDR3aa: CASSTTKPGMEGNTIYF

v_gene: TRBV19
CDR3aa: CASSIGFDYGYTF

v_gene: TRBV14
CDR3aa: CASSQRQVLNQPQHF

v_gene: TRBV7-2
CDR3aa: CASSPDIYGYTF

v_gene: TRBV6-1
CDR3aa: CASSPLITRSYNEQFF

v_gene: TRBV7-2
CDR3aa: CASSLQPSGELFF

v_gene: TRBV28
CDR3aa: CATNLGGTSGTKAYEQFF

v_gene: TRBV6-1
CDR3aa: CASSGRTSGSYEQYF

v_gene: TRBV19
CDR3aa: CASSISSGARQYF

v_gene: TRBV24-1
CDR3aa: CATSEARDRGTETQYF

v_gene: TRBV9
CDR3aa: CASSAGDSSTYEQYF

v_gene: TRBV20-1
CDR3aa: CSPSVADTQYF

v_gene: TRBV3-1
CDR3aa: CASRGPRGQGISYEQYF

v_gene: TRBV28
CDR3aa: CASSSLDYLAGGSYNEQFF

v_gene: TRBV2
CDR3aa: CAKTSGGQETQYF

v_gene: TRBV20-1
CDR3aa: CSARPGTSGDYNEQFF

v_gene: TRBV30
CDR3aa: CAHGGLPLGEQFF

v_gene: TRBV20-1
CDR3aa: CSARVPAEGGNQPQHF

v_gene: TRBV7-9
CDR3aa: CASSPVYSPDTQYF

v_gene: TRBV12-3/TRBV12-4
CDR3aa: CASTLGDRGRMGIQYF

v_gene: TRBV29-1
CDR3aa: CSVAAAYNSPLHF

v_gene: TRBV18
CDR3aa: CASSPRQGHLWETQYF

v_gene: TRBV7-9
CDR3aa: CASSRDGREVWQFF

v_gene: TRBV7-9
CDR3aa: CASSHVSGFGYTF

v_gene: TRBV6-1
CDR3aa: CASSLLSTPSTDTQYF

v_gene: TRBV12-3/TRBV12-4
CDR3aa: CASSFGGAGTEAFF

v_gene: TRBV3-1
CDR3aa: CASSPPSGDTEAFF

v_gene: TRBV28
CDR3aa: CASSFYTPRYEQYF

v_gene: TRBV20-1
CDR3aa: CSAADPAPGHESGWGYTF

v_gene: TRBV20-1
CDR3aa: CSARDGDRRYYGYTF

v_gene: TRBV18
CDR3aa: CASSPTGTHEQFF

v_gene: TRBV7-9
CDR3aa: CASSLEYGGRNEQFF

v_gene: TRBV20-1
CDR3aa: CSARIPGSSYEQYF

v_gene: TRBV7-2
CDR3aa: CASSLLVQDPLHF